This T cell receptor beta chain appears in the sequencing data of a study of vaccination and CD4 T cells after COVID-19. This clonotype was observed a handful of times. Its antigen is not identified. Treatment noted: roughly 11-day PBMC culture with coronavirus spike peptide pools or control peptides (ViraFEST assay). Alongside around 10 IU/ml IL-2 and around 10 ug/ml peptide pools, PBMCs were cultured at some 2.1 million per well. Half-medium changes with fresh IL-2 medium occurred on days 3 and 7. The Oncomine TCR Beta short-read assay was what sequenced the DNA obtained from cultured CD4+ T cells. Genomic DNA was drawn out of CD4+ T cells grown in culture. TCRdb re-called the PCR reads through MiXCR, storing one row per CDR3 protein. The sample records 17,000 or so distinct CDR3 sequences, about 38% being singletons. Study-wide results and caveats: Spike mono-reactivity marked 304 of 307 vaccine-specific clones in convalescent patients.

Trimming stripped 2 bases from V and 5 bases from J, with 7 bases between. CDR3 length: 12 residues. Germline V gene data show CDR1 as MNHEY and CDR2 as SVGAGI. The receptor's source is a human donor who had recovered from COVID-19. The V and J genes are TRBV6-5 and TRBJ2-7; no definite D call. Sequencing used CD4+ T cells from blood, cultured in vitro. The CDR3 region has the DNA TGTGCCAGCAGTTACGAGAGGAACGAGCAGTACTTC. This translates into CASSYERNEQYF.